Shown below are 25 T cell receptor beta chains from a single sample sequenced in a study of regulatory T cells in long-lasting Graves disease. According to the study, TCR beta libraries were built with iRepertoire HTBI primers and CDR3-region Arm-PCR. TCRdb reprocessed the multiplex PCR reads with MiXCR, giving one entry per CDR3 protein. The top ten clones hold more than 6% of a sample with 400,000 to 600,000 distinct CDR3 sequences, 20% to 25% of them seen once. Time point reported: persistent/refractory GD, antithyroid drugs over 5 years with positive TRAb. Scientists built the TCR library using RNA that was extracted from PBMCs. Specimen: peripheral blood mononuclear cells (PBMCs), collected when the disease was refractory, from a patient treated with antithyroid drugs. These receptors were taken from a female donor with Graves disease.

This rearrangement joins TRBV20-1 to TRBJ1-3; no definite D call. The CDR3 has 13 residues. In germline, CDR1 is DFQATT, CDR2 SNEGSKA (reference sequence). Trimming took 4 bases from V and 8 from J, leaving 15 bases between them. The CDR3, as DNA: TGCAGTGCTACCGTGGGGAGGATTGACACCATATATTTT. This translates into CSATVGRIDTIYF.

This clonotype was picked up a small number of times. This chain connects TRBV18 to TRBJ1-2, with 9 bases matching TRBD1. Trimming took 3 bases from V and 8 from J; bases not matched to a gene: 1. Germline CDR1 KGHSH, CDR2 LQKENI. CDR3 size: 12 residues. CDR3 in DNA: TGTGCCAGCTCACCGGACAGGGGCGGCTACACCTTC. It yields the protein CASSPDRGGYTF.

Ten or more counts support this clonotype. CDR3 DNA sequence: TGTGCCAGCAGCAGACAGGGGGACTCCTACGAGCAGTACTTC. As protein: CASSRQGDSYEQYF. The chain employs TRBV12-3 or TRBV12-4 and TRBJ2-7; TRBD1 matches at 9 bases. The CDR3 is 14 residues long. V gave up 6 bases and J gave up 0 bases; unmatched junction bases: 3.

The chain joins TRBV6-9 to TRBJ1-1, with TRBD1 identical over 10 bases. The J segment lost 4 bases and the V segment lost 3 bases, leaving 2 bases of the junction unmatched. The germline V gene encodes CDR1 MNHGY and CDR2 SVAAGI. This CDR3 is 14 amino acids long. The CDR3: CASSYGDRGTEAFF. In DNA form, the CDR3 reads TGTGCCAGCAGTTACGGGGACAGGGGCACTGAAGCTTTCTTT.

As to this clonotype: At one of its ends the junction is not consistent with the germline gene, which may arise from a read error. This chain uses TRBV5-1 with TRBJ2-4, with D maybe TRBD1 (6 bases). The CDR3 contains 15 residues. The germline V gene has CDR1 SGHRS and CDR2 YFSETQ. The CDR3 region is CASSLAPGGQNTQYF. Here the CDR3 DNA reads TGCGCCAGCAGCTTGGCCCCTGGGGGCCAAAACACTCAGTACTTC.

The chain recombines TRBV7-3 with TRBJ2-1; weak D call: TRBD2 (6 bases). Between the trimmed V and J ends, which lost 2 bases and 8 bases, there was a span of 16 bases. Germline CDR1 SGHTA, CDR2 FQGTGA. This CDR3 region has 15 residues. As DNA, the CDR3 is TGTGCCAGCAGCTTAGGGCGCGGGATGGCGGATGAGCAGTTCTTC. Translating it yields CASSLGRGMADEQFF. The full variable domain, with the rest looked up from reference TRBV7-3 and TRBJ2-1, is GAGVSQTPSNKVTEKGKYVELRCDPISGHTALYWYRQSLGQGPEFLIYFQGTGAADDSGLPNDRFFAVRPEGSVSTLKIQRTERGDSAVYLCASSLGRGMADEQFFGPGTRLTVL.

This clonotype has ten or more counts. The V call is TRBV6-1, the J call TRBJ2-3, with TRBD2 matching over 7 bases. The V segment lost 6 bases and the J segment 2 bases; nucleotides outside the gene matches: 11. From germline, CDR1 is MNHNS and CDR2 SASEGT. The CDR3 runs to 16 residues. This CDR3 is CASRSQRGRYTDTQYF. The CDR3 DNA sequence: TGTGCCAGCAGAAGCCAGCGGGGAAGATACACAGATACGCAGTATTTT.

This chain links TRBV10-3 with TRBJ1-2, with D perhaps TRBD1 (5 bases). V was cut by 5 bases and J by 8 bases, with 15 bases left in between. Germline CDR1 and CDR2: ENHRY and SYGVKD. This CDR3 spans 13 amino acids. The CDR3 protein is CAISPRGGNGYTF. The CDR3 DNA reads as TGTGCCATCAGTCCTCGGGGGGGGAACGGCTACACCTTC.

In its sample, this clonotype was seen many times. This chain joins TRBV7-9 and TRBJ2-6; D gene ambiguous. The CDR3 is made up of 17 amino acids. The germline V and J ends were trimmed by 5 bases and 4 bases, with 18 bases remaining between them. The germline CDR1 and CDR2 sequences are SEHNR and FQNEAQ (reference sequence). CDR3 nucleotides: TGTGCCAGCAGCGACCCACCCAGTGGGATCGGGGCCAACGTCCTGACTTTC. Its protein is CASSDPPSGIGANVLTF.

This clonotype was counted a few times. The CDR3 spells CASSEMKNNPYEQYF. CDR3 DNA sequence: TGTGCCAGCAGTGAGATGAAGAACAACCCCTACGAGCAGTACTTC. The chain carries TRBV6-1 and TRBJ2-7; D unresolved. Germline V gene sequence: CDR1 MNHNS, CDR2 SASEGT. Trimming removed 3 bases from V and 2 bases from J, with 14 bases in between. The CDR3 is 15 residues long.

J is TRBJ1-6 and V is TRBV28, with 9 bases that match TRBD1. Germline-derived CDR1 and CDR2 are MDHEN and SYDVKM. Trimming removed 1 base from V and 7 bases from J; junction bases left unmatched: 5. The CDR3 length is 16 residues. For the CDR3, the DNA is TGTGCCAGCAGTTTATTTGGGGACAGGGACAATTCACCCCTCCACTTT. As protein: CASSLFGDRDNSPLHF.

This clonotype was counted at least ten times. The CDR3 DNA sequence: TGTGCCAGCAGCTTAACCGGGACAACCATGAACACTGAAGCTTTCTTT. Translation gives CASSLTGTTMNTEAFF. The chain carries TRBV7-2 and TRBJ1-1; weak D call: TRBD1 (6 bases). Germline V gene lookup returns CDR1 SGHTA and CDR2 FQGNSA. The V end was cut by 2 bases, the J end by 0 bases, with 13 bases between. The CDR3 runs 16 residues.

The table lists this clonotype with many counts. V usage is TRBV20-1 and J usage is TRBJ2-7; no firm D call. CDR1 DFQATT and CDR2 SNEGSKA come from the germline V gene (reference sequence). V gave up 4 bases and J gave up 5 bases, with 9 bases separating them. The CDR3 extends over 11 amino acids. CDR3 amino acids: CSAMGSNEQYF. DNA of the CDR3: TGCAGTGCTATGGGGTCGAACGAGCAGTACTTC.

There are a few counts of this clonotype. CDR3 sequence (DNA): TGTGCCAGCAGCCAAGGGTACAGGACCTACGAGCAGTACTTC. This gives the protein CASSQGYRTYEQYF. This sequence joins TRBV14 and TRBJ2-7, with TRBD1 as a possible D gene (5 bases). The CDR3 has 14 amino acids. Trimming removed 1 base from V and 2 bases from J, with 9 bases in between. Germline V gene data show CDR1 as SGHDN and CDR2 as FVKESK.

The sample holds many counts of this clonotype. The chain is built from TRBV2 and TRBJ1-1; a weak D match, TRBD1 (6 bases). V was clipped by 3 bases and J by 2 bases, with 10 bases between them. Germline V gene data show CDR1 as SNHLY and CDR2 as FYNNEI. This CDR3 has 14 residues. The CDR3 reads CASSDWTANTEAFF. CDR3 nucleotides: TGTGCCAGCAGTGACTGGACAGCAAACACTGAAGCTTTCTTT.

The chain links TRBV7-9 to TRBJ2-7; D possibly matches TRBD1 or TRBD2 (7 bases each). Germline loops: CDR1 SEHNR, CDR2 FQNEAQ (reference sequence). Between the trimmed V and J ends, which lost 5 bases and 2 bases, there was a span of 19 bases. CDR3 length equals 16 residues. CDR3 amino acids: CASSPRSGGEAYEQYF. CDR3 DNA: TGTGCCAGCAGCCCCCGCTCAGGGGGGGAGGCCTACGAGCAGTACTTC.

The chain carries TRBV6-1 and TRBJ2-7, with D tentatively TRBD1 (5 bases). Deletions cut 4 bases from V and 2 bases from J, with 9 bases between. This CDR3 is 13 amino acids long. Looked up from germline, CDR1 is MNHNS and CDR2 is SASEGT. The CDR3 loop reads CASSVDNTYEQYF. The CDR3 bases are TGTGCCAGCAGTGTGGACAACACCTACGAGCAGTACTTC.

There are a few counts of this clonotype. This chain joins TRBV20-1 and TRBJ1-3; no clear D gene. Trimming cost V 2 bases and J 0 bases, with 11 bases left between them. The CDR3 extends over 15 amino acids. The germline V gene has CDR1 DFQATT and CDR2 SNEGSKA (reference sequence). Here the CDR3 reads CSARPAMGSGNTIYF. The CDR3 DNA follows: TGCAGTGCTAGACCAGCCATGGGCTCTGGAAACACCATATATTTT.

In its sample, this clonotype was seen many times. The chain employs TRBV28 and TRBJ1-1, with D possibly TRBD1 on 6 matching bases. Per the germline V gene, CDR1 is MDHEN and CDR2 is SYDVKM. Between the trimmed V and J ends, which lost 2 bases and 2 bases, there was a span of 9 bases. This CDR3 spans 14 amino acids. The CDR3 DNA sequence: TGTGCCAGCAGTTTAGGGACAAGAAACACTGAAGCTTTCTTT. Its protein product is CASSLGTRNTEAFF.

Only a few counts were recorded for this clonotype. The chain couples TRBV15 to TRBJ2-1; 7 bases fit TRBD2. Germline-derived CDR1 and CDR2 are LNHNV and YYDKDF (reference sequence). CDR3 length: 15 residues. J was trimmed by 3 bases and V by 0 bases; bases with no gene match: 2. CDR3 protein: CATSRDAGVYNEQFF. CDR3 in DNA: TGTGCCACCAGCAGAGATGCGGGAGTCTACAATGAGCAGTTCTTC.

This clonotype has a count of ten or more. The gene calls are TRBV6-2 or TRBV6-3 and TRBJ2-7; no firm D call. The V end lost 5 bases, the J end lost 3 bases, and 8 bases lay between the germline ends. The CDR3 runs 12 residues. Germline CDR1 reads MNHEY; CDR2 reads SVGEGT. CDR3 in DNA: TGTGCCAGCAGTCCCGATAACTACGAGCAGTACTTC. It is translated as CASSPDNYEQYF.

This clonotype was seen repeatedly, ten times or more. The chain links TRBV24-1 to TRBJ2-5, with 13 nucleotides matching TRBD2. This CDR3 has 15 amino acids. V dropped 3 bases and J dropped 4; count of bases not matched to a gene: 1. From germline, CDR1 is KGHDR and CDR2 SFDVKD. The CDR3 bases are TGTGCCACCAGTGATGGACTAGCGGGGGTAGAGACCCAGTACTTC. This gives the protein CATSDGLAGVETQYF.

This clonotype was seen once. V usage is TRBV6-1 and J usage is TRBJ1-5, with 9 bases identical to TRBD1. There are 17 residues in the CDR3. Germline V gene lookup returns CDR1 MNHNS and CDR2 SASEGT. V lost 2 bases and J lost 7; bases outside the gene matches: 12. As DNA, the CDR3 is TGTGCCAGCAGTGAATATAATACAGGGGGCTTGCAGCAGCCCCAGCATTTT. Its translation is CASSEYNTGGLQQPQHF.

This clonotype was counted ten times or more. The V gene is TRBV7-2, the J gene TRBJ2-5, with 7 bases aligning to TRBD2. Germline CDR1 SGHTA, CDR2 FQGNSA. Trimming removed 1 base from V and 5 bases from J; junction bases left unmatched: 4. The CDR3 is made up of 14 amino acids. The CDR3 nucleotides read TGTGCCAGCAGCTTAGTTCGCGGGAGTGAGACCCAGTACTTC. Its protein is CASSLVRGSETQYF.

At least ten counts were recorded for this clonotype. The CDR3 sequence is CASSLGVAGVQETQYF. In nucleotides, the CDR3 is TGTGCCAGCAGCTTAGGTGTAGCGGGAGTCCAAGAGACCCAGTACTTC. This sequence joins TRBV11-2 and TRBJ2-5; 9 positions match TRBD2. V shed 1 base and J 1 base; nucleotides not matched to a gene: 4. This CDR3 spans 16 amino acids. CDR1 is SGHAT, CDR2 FQNNGV, per germline.